The 18 T cell receptor beta chains below all came from one sample that was sequenced in a study of cytomegalovirus exposure and HLA in healthy donors. PCR primers comprised 60 Vbeta and 13 Jbeta primers. The data were produced by immunoSEQ multiplex PCR, yet TCRdb's version contains in-frame clones alone and is incomplete. The data show approximately 140,000 clones, with around 85% seen just once and roughly 10% held by the top ten. The sequencing sample was made of PBMCs. These receptors all stem from a woman aged 45-60 years in good health and CMV-seropositive.

The chain has TRBV28 and TRBJ2-1; 11 nucleotides agree with TRBD2. CDR3 length: 16 amino acids. The junction had 12 bases not matched to a gene; V was cut back by 6 bases and J by 8 bases. Looked up from germline, CDR1 is MDHEN and CDR2 is SYDVKM. CDR3 sequence: CASSLAGGTGFDEQFF. The DNA for the CDR3 is TGTGCCAGCAGCCTAGCGGGGGGAACGGGTTTTGATGAGCAGTTCTTC.

The chain links TRBV27 to TRBJ2-7, with D perhaps matching TRBD1 (5 bases). The CDR3 contains 15 residues. Germline-derived CDR1 and CDR2 are MNHEY and SMNVEV (reference sequence). Trimming shortened V by 5 bases and J by 1 base, and 15 bases separated the two germline ends. The CDR3 sequence: CASSVGRALSYEQYF. The CDR3 bases are TGTGCCAGCAGTGTCGGCAGGGCATTATCCTACGAGCAGTACTTC.

CDR3 DNA sequence: TGTGCCAGCAGTGAAGGTGATGGGGGGGCCGGAGATACGCAGTATTTT. It translates to CASSEGDGGAGDTQYF. The chain links TRBV2 to TRBJ2-3; D perhaps matches TRBD2 (7 bases). V lost 1 base and J lost 5, with 16 bases in between. This CDR3 is built from 16 residues. CDR1 SNHLY and CDR2 FYNNEI come from the germline V gene.

CDR3 in DNA: TGTGCCAGCAGCTTGGGGGGGACGGGCAATCAGCCCCAGCATTTT. Protein sequence: CASSLGGTGNQPQHF. The V and J genes are TRBV9 and TRBJ1-5, with a tentative D call TRBD1 (5 bases). The length of the CDR3 is 15 residues. Germline CDR1 SGDLS, CDR2 YYNGEE. Deletions cut 4 bases from V and 2 bases from J, with 13 bases between.

The chain employs TRBV29-1 and TRBJ2-1; 8 positions agree with TRBD1. CDR1 SQVTM and CDR2 ANQGSEA come from the germline V gene. J lost 4 bases, V lost 6 bases, and 5 bases had no gene match. The CDR3 covers 13 residues. The CDR3 is CSVAGTGYNEQFF. The CDR3 DNA reads as TGCAGCGTGGCCGGGACAGGATACAATGAGCAGTTCTTC.

V is TRBV2 and J is TRBJ1-4; 10 nucleotides line up with TRBD1. Germline CDR1 SNHLY, CDR2 FYNNEI. The CDR3 has 14 amino acids. V lost 8 bases and J lost 7; bases outside the gene matches: 7. DNA for the CDR3: TGTGCCAGCCGTCTGGGACAGGGGAGTGAAAAACTGTTTTTT. Protein sequence: CASRLGQGSEKLFF.

This chain joins TRBV29-1 and TRBJ2-6; 11 positions match TRBD1. The germline V gene encodes CDR1 SQVTM and CDR2 ANQGSEA. After removal of 4 bases from V and 0 bases from J, the junction contained 11 bases not matched to a gene. CDR3 length: 19 amino acids. CDR3 DNA sequence: TGCAGCGTTGCGGGGGAGGCCGGGACAGGGGGCTCTGGGGCCAACGTCCTGACTTTC. It encodes CSVAGEAGTGGSGANVLTF.

The gene calls are TRBV18 and TRBJ1-3; D possibly corresponds to TRBD1 (5 bases). CDR1 is KGHSH and CDR2 is LQKENI in the germline V gene. The CDR3 length is 16 residues. The ends were cut back, 1 base at V and 0 bases at J, with 10 bases in the middle. CDR3 sequence reads: CASSPRQQGSGNTIYF. The CDR3 DNA reads TGTGCCAGCTCACCACGACAGCAAGGCTCTGGAAACACCATATATTTT.

V usage is TRBV2 and J usage is TRBJ2-1, with TRBD2 identical over 7 bases. V shed 4 bases and J 4 bases; nucleotides not matched to a gene: 7. Germline CDR1 reads SNHLY; CDR2 reads FYNNEI. The CDR3 covers 15 residues. CDR3 amino acids: CASSVQLASYNEQFF. CDR3 in DNA: TGTGCCAGCAGTGTACAACTAGCGTCGTACAATGAGCAGTTCTTC. Variable domain in full (rest from reference TRBV2 and TRBJ2-1): EPEVTQTPSHQVTQMGQEVILRCVPISNHLYFYWYRQILGQKVEFLVSFYNNEISEKSEIFDDQFSVERPDGSNFTLKIRSTKLEDSAMYFCASSVQLASYNEQFFGPGTRLTVL.

V is TRBV10-3 and J is TRBJ2-7; 11 nucleotides agree with TRBD1. Germline V lookup: CDR1 ENHRY, CDR2 SYGVKD. The CDR3 sequence is 15 residues long. The trim removed 4 bases at V and 6 bases at J, leaving 8 bases unmatched. The CDR3 DNA sequence: TGTGCCATCAGTGTGGGACAGGGGGTCTCGGGCGAGCAGTACTTC. Its protein product is CAISVGQGVSGEQYF.

This rearrangement joins TRBV6-5 to TRBJ2-7; TRBD1 is a possible D gene (6 bases). The CDR3 has 15 amino acids. The germline V and J ends were trimmed by 7 bases and 6 bases, with 22 bases remaining between them. Germline V gene data show CDR1 as MNHEY and CDR2 as SVGAGI. CDR3 region: CASTHGQGLGGEQYF. For the CDR3, the DNA is TGTGCCAGCACCCACGGCCAGGGCCTAGGGGGCGAGCAGTACTTC.

This clone has a handful of counts. The V gene is TRBV7-8, the J gene TRBJ2-2; D gene unclear. Germline V lookup: CDR1 SGHVS, CDR2 FQNEAQ. The CDR3 is 12 amino acids. V lost 5 bases to trimming and J lost 6 bases, with 7 bases between them. The CDR3 sequence is CASSPYSGELFF. For the CDR3, the DNA is TGTGCCAGCAGCCCCTACTCCGGGGAGCTGTTTTTT.

CDR3 nucleotides: TGTGCCAGCAGTTTACAGGGGGTTCTGAACACTGAAGCTTTCTTT. Its translation: CASSLQGVLNTEAFF. The chain links TRBV6-5 to TRBJ1-1; TRBD1 aligns across 8 bases. The V gene's germline CDR1 is MNHEY and CDR2 SVGAGI. The CDR3 contains 15 residues. Germline trimming cut 4 bases from V and 0 bases from J; bases unmatched to any gene: 4.

V is TRBV7-2 and J is TRBJ1-2; TRBD1 matches at 10 bases. The V gene end was trimmed by 1 base and the J gene end by 8 bases; junction bases not matched to a gene: 4. The CDR3 spans 14 residues. Per the germline V gene, CDR1 is SGHTA and CDR2 is FQGNSA. CDR3 region: CASSLGQGALGYTF. CDR3 DNA sequence: TGTGCCAGCAGCTTAGGACAGGGGGCGCTCGGCTACACCTTC. Variable domain in full (rest from reference TRBV7-2 and TRBJ1-2): GAGVSQSPSNKVTEKGKDVELRCDPISGHTALYWYRQSLGQGLEFLIYFQGNSAPDKSGLPSDRFSAERTGGSVSTLTIQRTQQEDSAVYLCASSLGQGALGYTFGSGTRLTVV.

This rearrangement joins TRBV7-9 to TRBJ2-5; TRBD2 agrees at 10 bases. After removal of 7 bases from V and 5 bases from J, the junction contained 7 bases not matched to a gene. The CDR3 loop spans 14 amino acids. The germline V gene has CDR1 SEHNR and CDR2 FQNEAQ (reference sequence). The CDR3 reads CASKPSGGGETQYF. CDR3 nucleotide sequence: TGTGCCAGCAAGCCTAGCGGGGGCGGTGAGACCCAGTACTTC.

This chain connects TRBV5-4 to TRBJ2-5, with D hard to call. V was shortened by 3 bases and J by 4 bases, with 16 bases between the two germline ends. The CDR3 is made up of 15 amino acids. Germline V gene data show CDR1 as SGHNT and CDR2 as YYREEE (reference sequence). CDR3 region: CASSSGPVIGETQYF. In DNA, the CDR3 is TGTGCCAGCAGCTCTGGGCCGGTTATCGGAGAGACCCAGTACTTC. Variable domain in full (rest from reference TRBV5-4 and TRBJ2-5): ETGVTQSPTHLIKTRGQQVTLRCSSQSGHNTVSWYQQALGQGPQFIFQYYREEENGRGNFPPRFSGLQFPNYSSELNVNALELDDSALYLCASSSGPVIGETQYFGPGTRLLVL.

V usage is TRBV7-3 and J usage is TRBJ1-2; D unclear. The CDR3 has 13 residues. CDR1 is SGHTA and CDR2 is FQGTGA in the germline V gene. The V end was cut by 2 bases, the J end by 4 bases, with 8 bases between. The CDR3 sequence is CASSLESTYGYTF. The CDR3, as DNA: TGTGCCAGCAGCTTAGAGAGCACCTATGGCTACACCTTC.

This chain uses TRBV28 with TRBJ1-1; no clear D. CDR3 size: 12 residues. Germline lookup yields CDR1 MDHEN and CDR2 SYDVKM. Trimming stripped 4 bases from V and 4 bases from J, with 7 bases between. CDR3: CASSSGITEAFF. The CDR3 nucleotides are TGTGCCAGCAGTTCGGGGATCACTGAAGCTTTCTTT.